Listed below are T cell receptor beta chains from one sample, sequenced in a study of blood T cells in healthy people across ages. Via MiXCR, TCRdb re-called the 5' RACE reads, giving one row per CDR3 protein. Among over 1,200,000 distinct CDR3 sequences listed, around 55% were seen once. Sequenced sample: blood. All receptors derive from a man aged 18 to 35 in good health. Both conserved end residues are part of each CDR3.

j_call: TRBJ2-3
v_call: TRBV6-5
cdr3_aa: CASSYDSGLPTDTQYF

j_call: TRBJ2-1
v_call: TRBV20-1
cdr3_aa: CSARPPGTSVGEQFF

j_call: TRBJ2-3
v_call: TRBV10-3
cdr3_aa: CAISESYPGTDTQYF

j_call: TRBJ2-3
v_call: TRBV4-1
cdr3_aa: CASSQDPASGGWDTQYF

j_call: TRBJ2-7
v_call: TRBV4-1
cdr3_aa: CASSQVSGGASEQYF

j_call: TRBJ1-2
v_call: TRBV30
cdr3_aa: CAWSQGNYGYTF

j_call: TRBJ2-5
v_call: TRBV12-3/TRBV12-4
cdr3_aa: CASSLATAGETQYF

j_call: TRBJ2-3
v_call: TRBV5-1
cdr3_aa: CASRRDRRDTQYF

j_call: TRBJ1-5
v_call: TRBV6-5
cdr3_aa: CASSYSGQGEQPQHF

j_call: TRBJ2-1
v_call: TRBV12-3/TRBV12-4
cdr3_aa: CASQPAATDVDEQFF

j_call: TRBJ2-3
v_call: TRBV29-1
cdr3_aa: CSVRGVITDTQYF

j_call: TRBJ2-3
v_call: TRBV7-9
cdr3_aa: CASRPPRLAPDTQYF

j_call: TRBJ2-6
v_call: TRBV27
cdr3_aa: CTSSLFGPRSGANVLTF

j_call: TRBJ2-6
v_call: TRBV9
cdr3_aa: CASSYSDGISGANVLTF

j_call: TRBJ1-2
v_call: TRBV20-1
cdr3_aa: CSAFTGTAGDYGYTF